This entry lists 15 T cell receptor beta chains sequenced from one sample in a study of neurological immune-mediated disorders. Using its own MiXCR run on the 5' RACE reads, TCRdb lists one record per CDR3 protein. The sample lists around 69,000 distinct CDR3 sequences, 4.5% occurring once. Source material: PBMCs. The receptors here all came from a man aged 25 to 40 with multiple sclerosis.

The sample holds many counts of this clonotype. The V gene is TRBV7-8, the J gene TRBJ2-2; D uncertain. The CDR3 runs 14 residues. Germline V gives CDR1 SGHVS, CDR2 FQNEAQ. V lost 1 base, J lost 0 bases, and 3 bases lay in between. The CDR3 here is CASSLVANTGELFF. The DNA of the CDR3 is TGTGCCAGCAGCTTAGTAGCGAACACCGGGGAGCTGTTTTTT.

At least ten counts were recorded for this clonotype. DNA for the CDR3: TGTGCCAGCAGCCCACTTCCGCAGGGCAATCAGCCCCAGCATTTT. Translating gives CASSPLPQGNQPQHF. This chain connects TRBV7-9 to TRBJ1-5; D is undetermined. The germline CDR1 and CDR2 sequences are SEHNR and FQNEAQ (reference sequence). The CDR3 length is 15 residues. The germline V and J ends were trimmed by 5 bases and 2 bases, with 13 bases remaining between them. Supplemented by reference TRBV7-9 and TRBJ1-5, the full variable domain reads DTGVSQNPRHKITKRGQNVTFRCDPISEHNRLYWYRQTLGQGPEFLTYFQNEAQLEKSRLLSDRFSAERPKGSFSTLEIQRTEQGDSAMYLCASSPLPQGNQPQHFGDGTRLSIL.

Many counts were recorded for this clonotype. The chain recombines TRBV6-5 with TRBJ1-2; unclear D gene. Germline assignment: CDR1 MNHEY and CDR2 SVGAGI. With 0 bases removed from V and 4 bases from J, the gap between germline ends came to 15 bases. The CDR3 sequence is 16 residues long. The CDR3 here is CASSYSSMGPGYGYTF. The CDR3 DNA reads TGTGCCAGCAGTTACTCGAGCATGGGCCCCGGCTATGGCTACACCTTC.

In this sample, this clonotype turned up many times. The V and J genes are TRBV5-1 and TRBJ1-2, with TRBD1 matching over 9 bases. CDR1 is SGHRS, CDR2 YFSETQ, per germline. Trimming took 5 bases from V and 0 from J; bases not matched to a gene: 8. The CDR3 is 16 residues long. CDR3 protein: CASSRRTGASNYGYTF. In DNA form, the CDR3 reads TGCGCCAGCAGTCGGAGGACAGGGGCGTCTAACTATGGCTACACCTTC.

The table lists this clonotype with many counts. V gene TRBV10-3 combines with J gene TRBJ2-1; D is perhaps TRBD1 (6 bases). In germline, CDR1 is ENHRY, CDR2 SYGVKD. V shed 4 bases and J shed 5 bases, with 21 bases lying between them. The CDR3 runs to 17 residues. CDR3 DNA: TGTGCCATCAGTGCCCCCGGCGGGCAGGGGCGGAACAATGAGCAGTTCTTC. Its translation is CAISAPGGQGRNNEQFF.

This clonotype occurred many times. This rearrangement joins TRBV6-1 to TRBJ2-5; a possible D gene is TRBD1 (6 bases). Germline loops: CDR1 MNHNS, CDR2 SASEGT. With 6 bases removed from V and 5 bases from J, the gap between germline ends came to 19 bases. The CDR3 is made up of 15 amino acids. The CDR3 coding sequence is TGTGCCAGCAGCTCAAGGGGGTCTCCAATGGAGACCCAGTACTTC. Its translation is CASSSRGSPMETQYF.

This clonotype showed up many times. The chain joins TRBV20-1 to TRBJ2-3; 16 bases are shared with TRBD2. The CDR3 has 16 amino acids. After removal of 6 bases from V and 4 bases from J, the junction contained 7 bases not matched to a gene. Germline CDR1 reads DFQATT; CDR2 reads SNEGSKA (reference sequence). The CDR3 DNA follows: TGCAGTGCCGGGACTAGCGGGGGGGCCCGGCCAGATACGCAGTATTTT. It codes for CSAGTSGGARPDTQYF.

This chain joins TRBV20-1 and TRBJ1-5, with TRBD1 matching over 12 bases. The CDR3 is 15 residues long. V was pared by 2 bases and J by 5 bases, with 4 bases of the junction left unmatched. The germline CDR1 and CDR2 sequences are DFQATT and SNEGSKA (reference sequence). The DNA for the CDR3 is TGCAGTGCTAGAAAGGGACAGGGGGCGTATCAGCCCCAGCATTTT. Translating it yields CSARKGQGAYQPQHF.

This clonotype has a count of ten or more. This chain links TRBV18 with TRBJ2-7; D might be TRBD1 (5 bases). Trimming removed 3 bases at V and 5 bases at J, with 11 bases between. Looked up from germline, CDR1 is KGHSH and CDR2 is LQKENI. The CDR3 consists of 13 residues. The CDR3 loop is CASSPPGFHEQYF. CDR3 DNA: TGTGCCAGCTCACCGCCAGGGTTTCACGAGCAGTACTTC.

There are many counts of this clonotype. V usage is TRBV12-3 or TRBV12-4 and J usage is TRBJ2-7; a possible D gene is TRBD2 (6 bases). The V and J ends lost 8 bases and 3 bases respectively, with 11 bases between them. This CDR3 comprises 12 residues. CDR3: CASAAGIYEQYF. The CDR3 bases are TGTGCCAGCGCGGCGGGAATCTACGAGCAGTACTTC.

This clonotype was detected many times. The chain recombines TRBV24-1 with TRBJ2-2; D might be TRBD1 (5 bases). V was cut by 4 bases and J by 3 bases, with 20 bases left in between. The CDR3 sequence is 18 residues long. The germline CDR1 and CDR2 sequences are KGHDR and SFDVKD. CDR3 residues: CATSDPARLTDYTGELFF. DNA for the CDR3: TGTGCCACCAGTGACCCGGCCCGCCTGACAGATTACACCGGGGAGCTGTTTTTT.

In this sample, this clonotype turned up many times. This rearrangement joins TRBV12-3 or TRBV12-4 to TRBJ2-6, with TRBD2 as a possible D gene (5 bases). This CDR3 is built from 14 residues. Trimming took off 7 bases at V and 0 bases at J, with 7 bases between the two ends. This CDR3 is CASNRGSGANVLTF. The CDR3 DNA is TGTGCCAGCAATCGGGGCTCTGGGGCCAACGTCCTGACTTTC.

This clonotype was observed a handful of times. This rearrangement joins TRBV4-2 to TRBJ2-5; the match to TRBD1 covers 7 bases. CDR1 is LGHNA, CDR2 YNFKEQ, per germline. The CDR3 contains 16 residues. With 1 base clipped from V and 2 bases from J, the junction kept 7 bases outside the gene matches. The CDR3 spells CASSQGRGQEQETQYF. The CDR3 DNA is TGTGCCAGCAGCCAAGGTCGAGGACAGGAGCAAGAGACCCAGTACTTC.

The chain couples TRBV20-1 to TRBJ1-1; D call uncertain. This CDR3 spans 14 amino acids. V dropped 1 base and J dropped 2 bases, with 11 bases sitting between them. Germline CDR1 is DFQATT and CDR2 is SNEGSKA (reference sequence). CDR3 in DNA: TGCAGTGCTAGAGCGGAAGGGCCTAACACTGAAGCTTTCTTT. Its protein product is CSARAEGPNTEAFF.

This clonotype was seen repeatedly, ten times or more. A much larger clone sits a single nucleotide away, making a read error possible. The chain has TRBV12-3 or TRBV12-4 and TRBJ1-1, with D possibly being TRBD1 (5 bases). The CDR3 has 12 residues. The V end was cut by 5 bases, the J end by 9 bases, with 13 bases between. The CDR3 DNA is TGTGCCAGCAGTACCCGGGACCTACAAGCTTTCTTT. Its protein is CASSTRDLQAFF.